This TCR beta chain came from a study of blood T cell repertoires in COVID-19. Study summary: Samples came from the United States, Italy and Spain, spanning acute and convalescent COVID-19.

As handled by the study authors: By means of reference gene primer amplification, nucleated cell counts were estimated. TCRdb's copy holds only in-frame clones and misses some; the assay was immunoSEQ multiplex PCR. Clone size and the V and J calls come from that table; the DNA yielded D and trimming. The sample carries 350,000 to 450,000 clones, 89% recorded once. J gave up 0 bases and V 2 bases, and 12 bases lay outside the gene matches. The germline CDR1 and CDR2 sequences are SGHRS and YFSETQ. The CDR3 is 18 residues long. The chain links TRBV5-1 to TRBJ2-3; 7 bases match TRBD1. This clonotype was sampled from a woman aged 40 to 49 with COVID-19, enrolled during active disease. The sequencing input was peripheral blood. The CDR3 nucleotides read TGCGCCAGCAGCTTAGGGTACAGGGGACACTCCAGCACAGATACGCAGTATTTT. Translation gives CASSLGYRGHSSTDTQYF.